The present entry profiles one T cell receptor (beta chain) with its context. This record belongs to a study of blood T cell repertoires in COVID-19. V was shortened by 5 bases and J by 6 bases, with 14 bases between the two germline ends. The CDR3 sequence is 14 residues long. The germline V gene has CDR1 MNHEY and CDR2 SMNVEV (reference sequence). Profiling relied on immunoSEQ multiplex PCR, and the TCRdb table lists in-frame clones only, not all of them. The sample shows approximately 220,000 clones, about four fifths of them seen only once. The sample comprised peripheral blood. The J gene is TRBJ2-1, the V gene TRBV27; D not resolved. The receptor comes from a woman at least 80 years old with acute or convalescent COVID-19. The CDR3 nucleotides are TGTGCCAGCAGTCCCCCCATTGTCCCCAATGAGCAGTTCTTC. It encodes CASSPPIVPNEQFF.